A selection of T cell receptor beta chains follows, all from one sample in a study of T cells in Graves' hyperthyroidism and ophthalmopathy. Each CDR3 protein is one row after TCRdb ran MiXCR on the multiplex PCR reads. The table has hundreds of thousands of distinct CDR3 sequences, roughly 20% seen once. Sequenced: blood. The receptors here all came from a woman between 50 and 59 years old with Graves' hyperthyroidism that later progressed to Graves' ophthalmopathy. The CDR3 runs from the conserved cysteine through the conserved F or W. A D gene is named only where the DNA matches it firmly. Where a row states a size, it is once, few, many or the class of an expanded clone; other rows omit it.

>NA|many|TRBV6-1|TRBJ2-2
CASRRLGANTGELFF
TGTGCCAGCAGGCGACTAGGCGCGAACACCGGGGAGCTGTTTTTT
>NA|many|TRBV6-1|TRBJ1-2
CASSDARGYTF
TGTGCCAGCAGTGACGCCCGGGGCTACACCTTC
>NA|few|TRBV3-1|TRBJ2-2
CASSQDWGRNTGELFF
TGTGCCAGCAGCCAAGATTGGGGACGGAACACCGGGGAGCTGTTTTTT
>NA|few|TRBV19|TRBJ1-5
CASGGSWNDQPQHF
TGTGCCAGTGGGGGGTCCTGGAACGATCAGCCCCAGCATTTT
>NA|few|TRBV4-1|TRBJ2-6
CASSLQPGANVLTF
TGCGCCAGCAGCCTCCAACCTGGGGCCAACGTCCTGACTTTC
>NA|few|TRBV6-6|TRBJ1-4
CASSYSRGGTEKLFF
TGTGCCAGCAGTTACTCGAGGGGGGGAACTGAAAAACTGTTTTTT
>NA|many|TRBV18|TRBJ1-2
CASSPPLHYGYTF
TGTGCCAGCTCACCACCGCTCCACTATGGCTACACCTTC
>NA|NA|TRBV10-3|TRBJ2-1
CAISADRTLNEQFF
TGTGCCATCAGTGCAGACAGGACTCTTAATGAGCAGTTCTTC
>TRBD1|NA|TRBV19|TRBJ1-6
CASSLGQGSPLHF
TGTGCCAGTAGCCTGGGACAGGGTTCACCCCTCCACTTT
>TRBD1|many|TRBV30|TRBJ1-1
CAWLGTGKYKGTEAFF
TGTGCCTGGCTCGGGACAGGAAAATATAAGGGCACTGAAGCTTTCTTT
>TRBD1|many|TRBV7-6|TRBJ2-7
CASSLGRDSYEQYF
TGTGCCAGCAGCTTAGGAAGGGACAGCTACGAGCAGTACTTC
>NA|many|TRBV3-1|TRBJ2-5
CASSHAGQETQYF
TGTGCCAGCAGCCATGCTGGCCAAGAGACCCAGTACTTC
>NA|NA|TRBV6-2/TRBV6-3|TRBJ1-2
CASGTKNYGYTF
TGTGCCAGCGGAACCAAGAACTATGGCTACACCTTC
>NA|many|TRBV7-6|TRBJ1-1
CASSLGGDGNTEAFF
TGTGCCAGCAGCTTAGGAGGGGATGGGAACACTGAAGCTTTCTTT
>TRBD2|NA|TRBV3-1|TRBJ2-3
CASSQGDGTSGIITDTQYF
TGTGCCAGCAGCCAAGGTGATGGGACTAGCGGGATTATCACAGATACGCAGTATTTT
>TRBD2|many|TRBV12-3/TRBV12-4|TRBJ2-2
CASSPSGGNTGELFF
TGTGCCAGCAGTCCCAGCGGGGGCAACACCGGGGAGCTGTTTTTT
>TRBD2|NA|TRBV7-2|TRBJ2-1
CACSLSSGGALMQFF
TGTGCCTGCAGCCTCTCTAGCGGGGGGGCCTTGATGCAGTTCTTC
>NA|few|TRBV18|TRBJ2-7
CASSSDRPYEQYF
TGTGCCAGCTCATCCGACCGACCCTACGAGCAGTACTTC
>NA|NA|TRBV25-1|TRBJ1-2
CASSAPGHGYTF
TGTGCCAGCAGTGCTCCAGGGCATGGCTACACCTTC
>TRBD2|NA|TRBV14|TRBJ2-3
CASSASGGKDTQYF
TGTGCCAGCAGCGCTAGCGGGGGGAAGGATACGCAGTATTTT
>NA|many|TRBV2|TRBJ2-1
CASSGGYNEQFF
TGTGCCAGCAGTGGGGGATACAATGAGCAGTTCTTC
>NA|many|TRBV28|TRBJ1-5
CASSPPRDIKWGQPQHF
TGTGCCAGCAGTCCGCCCCGGGACATTAAGTGGGGTCAGCCCCAGCATTTT
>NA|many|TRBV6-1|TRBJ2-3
CASRLNQGLGTDTQYF
TGTGCCAGCAGACTCAACCAGGGGTTGGGCACAGATACGCAGTATTTT
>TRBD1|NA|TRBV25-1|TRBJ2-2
CASSGTGGDTGELFF
TGTGCCAGCAGTGGGACAGGGGGGGACACCGGGGAGCTGTTTTTT
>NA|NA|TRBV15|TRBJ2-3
CATSRDHLNTDTQYF
TGTGCCACCAGCAGAGATCACCTCAACACAGATACGCAGTATTTT
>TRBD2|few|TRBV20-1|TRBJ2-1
CSASSSGGTSYNEQFF
TGCAGTGCTAGTTCGAGCGGGGGGACCTCCTACAATGAGCAGTTCTTC
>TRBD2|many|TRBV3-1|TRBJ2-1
CASSQDGGLAGPYNEQFF
TGTGCCAGCAGCCAAGATGGGGGACTAGCGGGGCCGTACAATGAGCAGTTCTTC
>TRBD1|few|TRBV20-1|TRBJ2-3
CSARGPGQGANTQYF
TGCAGTGCTAGAGGCCCGGGACAGGGGGCAAATACGCAGTATTTT
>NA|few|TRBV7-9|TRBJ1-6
CASSPAGGAPFNSPLHF
TGTGCCAGCAGCCCCGCCGGTGGGGCTCCGTTTAATTCACCCCTCCACTTT
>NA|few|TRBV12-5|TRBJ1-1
CASGLGGHTEAFF
TGTGCTAGTGGTTTAGGAGGGCACACTGAAGCTTTCTTT
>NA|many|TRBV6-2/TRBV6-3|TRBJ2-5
CASIVGTSGTQYF
TGTGCCAGCATAGTGGGCACCAGCGGGACCCAGTACTTC
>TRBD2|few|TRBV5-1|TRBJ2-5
CASSQGTSGKSETQYF
TGCGCCAGCAGCCAAGGGACTAGCGGAAAGTCGGAGACCCAGTACTTC
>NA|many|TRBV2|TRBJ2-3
CASRTLGGHTQYF
TGTGCCAGCAGAACCTTAGGCGGCCATACGCAGTATTTT
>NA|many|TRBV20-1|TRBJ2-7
CSAPLGGAYEQYF
TGCAGTGCGCCCCTTGGCGGGGCCTACGAGCAGTACTTC
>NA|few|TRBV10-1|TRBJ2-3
CASSGGRLSTDTQYF
TGCGCCAGCAGTGGGGGGCGGCTCAGCACAGATACGCAGTATTTT
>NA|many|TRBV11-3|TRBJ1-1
CASSFDPNTEAFF
TGTGCCAGCAGCTTCGACCCGAACACTGAAGCTTTCTTT
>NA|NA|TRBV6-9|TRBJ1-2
CAGSYSNFEIYGYTF
TGTGCCGGCAGTTACTCGAATTTCGAGATCTATGGCTACACCTTC
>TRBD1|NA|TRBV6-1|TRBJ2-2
CASILDRSTGELFF
TGTGCCAGCATCTTGGACAGGTCCACCGGGGAGCTGTTTTTT
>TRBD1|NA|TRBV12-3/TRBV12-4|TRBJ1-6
CASSLRQGANSPLHF
TGTGCCAGCAGTTTAAGGCAGGGGGCTAATTCACCCCTCCACTTT
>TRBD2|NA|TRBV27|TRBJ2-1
CASRLRGGPYNEQFF
TGTGCCAGCAGACTGCGGGGGGGCCCGTACAATGAGCAGTTCTTC
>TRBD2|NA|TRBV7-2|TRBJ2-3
CASSRVASSGADTQYF
TGTGCCAGCAGCCGGGTCGCCTCTAGCGGTGCAGATACGCAGTATTTT
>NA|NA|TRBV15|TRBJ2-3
CATSRPGLVDTQYF
TGTGCCACCAGCAGGCCGGGACTTGTCGATACGCAGTATTTT
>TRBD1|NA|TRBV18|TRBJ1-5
CASSAGQGANNQPQHF
TGTGCCAGCTCAGCCGGACAGGGGGCAAACAATCAGCCCCAGCATTTT
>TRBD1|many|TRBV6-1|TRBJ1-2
CASSPGQGPYGYTF
TGTGCCAGCAGCCCCGGACAGGGACCCTATGGCTACACCTTC
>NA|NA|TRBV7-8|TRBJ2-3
CASSFNTGRGDTQYF
TGTGCCAGCAGCTTTAATACCGGACGGGGAGATACGCAGTATTTT
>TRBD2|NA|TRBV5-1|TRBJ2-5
CASRTGTSGGLETQYF
TGCGCCAGCAGAACCGGGACTAGCGGGGGTTTAGAGACCCAGTACTTC
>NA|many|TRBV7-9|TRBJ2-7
CASSSSGPLFAYEQYF
TGTGCCAGCAGCTCATCGGGACCCCTCTTTGCCTACGAGCAGTACTTC
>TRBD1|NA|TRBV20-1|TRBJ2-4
CSAFGQGAGNIQYF
TGCAGTGCTTTCGGACAGGGGGCTGGAAACATTCAGTACTTC
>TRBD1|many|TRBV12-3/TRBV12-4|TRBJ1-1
CASRRDRVTEAFF
TGTGCCAGCAGACGGGACAGAGTTACTGAAGCTTTCTTT
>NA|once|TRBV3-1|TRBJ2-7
CASRPWPSSYEQYF
TGTGCCAGCCGACCCTGGCCATCATCCTACGAGCAGTACTTC
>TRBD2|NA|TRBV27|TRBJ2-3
CASTGRGGQISTDTQYF
TGTGCCAGCACCGGGCGGGGGGGCCAAATTAGCACAGATACGCAGTATTTT